The clone carrying this T cell receptor (beta chain) was observed a handful of times. The antigen is unknown. This sample was included in a study of beta chain features in type 1 diabetes. Study results and limitations: More deletions and fewer insertions at VDJ junctions were seen in type 1 diabetes patients.

The sequenced template was cDNA made from the entire isolated RNA. Measured with immunoSEQ multiplex PCR; TCRdb has only the in-frame clones, and not every one. The sample has roughly 450,000 clones; more than 11% are singletons. Trimming stripped 8 bases from V and 4 bases from J, with 9 bases between. Looked up from germline, CDR1 is SEHNR and CDR2 is FQNEAQ (reference sequence). This CDR3 has 12 residues. The chain joins TRBV7-9 to TRBJ2-1; no clear D. The specimen sequenced was naive CD4+ T cells from blood. The clonotype was recovered from a young man in good health. The CDR3 sequence is CASAPRYNEQFF. DNA for the CDR3: TGTGCCAGCGCCCCCAGGTACAATGAGCAGTTCTTC.